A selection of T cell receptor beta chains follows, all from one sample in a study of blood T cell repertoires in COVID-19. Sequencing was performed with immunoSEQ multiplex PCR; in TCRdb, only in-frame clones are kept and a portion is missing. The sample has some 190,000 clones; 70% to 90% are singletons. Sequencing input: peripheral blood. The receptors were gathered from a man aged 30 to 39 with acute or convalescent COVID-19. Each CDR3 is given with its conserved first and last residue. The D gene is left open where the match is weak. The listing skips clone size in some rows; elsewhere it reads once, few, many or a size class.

cdr3_aa: CASFNPDGEKYGYTF; cdr3_nt: TGTGCCAGTTTTAATCCTGACGGGGAGAAGTATGGCTACACCTTC; j_call: TRBJ1-2; d_call: NA; clone_size: NA; v_call: TRBV19
cdr3_aa: CASSHGTSVYEQYF; cdr3_nt: TGTGCCAGCTCACACGGGACTAGCGTCTACGAGCAGTACTTC; j_call: TRBJ2-7; d_call: TRBD2; clone_size: once; v_call: TRBV18
cdr3_aa: CASSQWGQTSNTEAFF; cdr3_nt: TGTGCCAGCAGCCAATGGGGACAGACCTCGAACACTGAAGCTTTCTTT; j_call: TRBJ1-1; d_call: TRBD1; clone_size: few; v_call: TRBV3-1/TRBV3-2
cdr3_aa: CASSRLASGGGDTQYF; cdr3_nt: TGCGCCAGCAGCCGTCTTGCTAGCGGGGGAGGAGATACGCAGTATTTT; j_call: TRBJ2-3; d_call: TRBD2; clone_size: once; v_call: TRBV5-1
cdr3_aa: CASRLFTGDHTEAFF; cdr3_nt: TGTGCCAGCAGGCTGTTTACAGGGGACCACACTGAAGCTTTCTTT; j_call: TRBJ1-1; d_call: TRBD1; clone_size: NA; v_call: TRBV6-5
cdr3_aa: CASKGLGARGEKLFF; cdr3_nt: TGTGCCAGCAAGGGATTGGGTGCAAGGGGAGAAAAACTGTTTTTT; j_call: TRBJ1-4; d_call: NA; clone_size: NA; v_call: TRBV27
cdr3_aa: CASSLQSGRPEYEQYF; cdr3_nt: TGTGCCAGCAGCTTACAGTCCGGCCGGCCGGAGTACGAGCAGTACTTC; j_call: TRBJ2-7; d_call: NA; clone_size: NA; v_call: TRBV7-3
cdr3_aa: CASSLVGYEQYF; cdr3_nt: TGTGCCAGCAGCTTAGTCGGTTACGAGCAGTACTTC; j_call: TRBJ2-7; d_call: NA; clone_size: once; v_call: TRBV7-9
cdr3_aa: CASSDTGTSGGTQYF; cdr3_nt: TGTGCCAGCAGTGACACCGGGACTAGCGGGGGAACTCAGTACTTC; j_call: TRBJ2-7; d_call: TRBD2; clone_size: once; v_call: TRBV6-4
cdr3_aa: CASSLRTDNSPLHF; cdr3_nt: TGCGCCAGCAGCTTGAGGACAGATAATTCACCCCTCCACTTT; j_call: TRBJ1-6; d_call: NA; clone_size: few; v_call: TRBV5-1
cdr3_aa: CASSQVGQGKEKLFF; cdr3_nt: TGCGCCAGCAGCCAAGTGGGACAGGGGAAAGAAAAACTGTTTTTT; j_call: TRBJ1-4; d_call: TRBD1; clone_size: NA; v_call: TRBV4-1
cdr3_aa: CASSLRGLAGGNEQFF; cdr3_nt: TGCGCCAGCAGCTTACGGGGACTAGCGGGAGGGAATGAGCAGTTCTTC; j_call: TRBJ2-1; d_call: TRBD2; clone_size: NA; v_call: TRBV5-1
cdr3_aa: CASTSRGVTDTQYF; cdr3_nt: TGTGCCAGTACCTCTCGCGGAGTAACAGATACGCAGTATTTT; j_call: TRBJ2-3; d_call: NA; clone_size: NA; v_call: TRBV19
cdr3_aa: CASSLGTGGDEQYF; cdr3_nt: TGCGCCAGCAGCTTAGGGACAGGGGGCGACGAGCAGTACTTC; j_call: TRBJ2-7; d_call: TRBD1; clone_size: NA; v_call: TRBV5-1
cdr3_aa: CASSLSTSGVVGETQYF; cdr3_nt: TGTGCCAGCAGCTTATCTACTAGCGGGGTCGTCGGGGAAACCCAGTACTTC; j_call: TRBJ2-5; d_call: TRBD2; clone_size: NA; v_call: TRBV13
cdr3_aa: CASSPRDRGLYEQYF; cdr3_nt: TGTGCCAGCAGTCCCCGGGACAGGGGGCTCTACGAGCAGTACTTC; j_call: TRBJ2-7; d_call: TRBD1; clone_size: NA; v_call: TRBV6-5
cdr3_aa: CASSSGGFSISDTQYF; cdr3_nt: TGTGCCAGCAGCTCTGGGGGGTTTTCGATATCAGATACGCAGTATTTT; j_call: TRBJ2-3; d_call: NA; clone_size: NA; v_call: TRBV5-4
cdr3_aa: CASKPDRGSRNTEAFF; cdr3_nt: TGTGCCAGCAAACCGGACAGGGGTTCAAGGAACACTGAAGCTTTCTTT; j_call: TRBJ1-1; d_call: TRBD1; clone_size: NA; v_call: TRBV14
cdr3_aa: CASSATTGSTEAFF; cdr3_nt: TGCGCCAGCAGCGCGACAACAGGGTCCACTGAAGCTTTCTTT; j_call: TRBJ1-1; d_call: NA; clone_size: NA; v_call: TRBV5-1
cdr3_aa: CASSLVGTGSTIYF; cdr3_nt: TGTGCCAGCAGTTTAGTTGGGACTGGATCCACCATATATTTT; j_call: TRBJ1-3; d_call: NA; clone_size: few; v_call: TRBV27
cdr3_aa: CASSPSGGANYGYTF; cdr3_nt: TGTGCCAGCAGCCCTTCGGGGGGAGCTAACTATGGCTACACCTTC; j_call: TRBJ1-2; d_call: NA; clone_size: NA; v_call: TRBV9
cdr3_aa: CASSEGGSVGSYNSPLHF; cdr3_nt: TGTGCCAGCAGTGAAGGGGGCAGTGTAGGGTCCTATAATTCACCCCTCCACTTT; j_call: TRBJ1-6; d_call: NA; clone_size: NA; v_call: TRBV6-1